The T cell receptor (beta chain) described here comes from a study of read filtering for tumor transcriptome and immune sequencing. For the study at large: Revised staging placed eight or nine patients in R-ISS I, about 15 in II, more than five in III. Broader study findings: The sorted CD138-negative fraction was a mixed bone marrow immune population, not purified T cells. Compared with RNA-seq, IR-seq gave much higher clonotype depth and reliability. Approximately 77% of IR-seq clonotypes had a single read, yet these held approximately 3.5% of reads.

CDR3 length equals 15 residues. The J segment lost 0 bases and the V segment lost 6 bases, leaving 7 bases of the junction unmatched. Germline V gene data show CDR1 as MDHEN and CDR2 as SYDVKM. Molecular barcoded adaptors covering alpha/delta and beta/gamma chains were used on approximately 400 ng RNA. One entry per CDR3 protein results from TCRdb running MiXCR on the reads. The sample contains about 130,000 distinct CDR3 sequences, approximately 13% of which appear only once. This clonotype was picked up many times. Its cognate antigen is unknown. The sequence was obtained from a donor aged 40 or over with multiple myeloma. The source material was a population of CD138-negative cells sorted from bone marrow. V is TRBV28 and J is TRBJ1-1, with 7 bases fitting TRBD1. The CDR3 DNA follows: TGTGCCAGCAGCCAGGGGACAGCCATGAACACTGAAGCTTTCTTT. Amino acids: CASSQGTAMNTEAFF.